This entry concerns a single T cell receptor (beta chain). The data derive from a study of T cell responses to AZD1222 COVID-19 vaccine. The junction had 4 bases not matched to a gene; V was cut back by 5 bases and J by 3 bases. This CDR3 has 15 residues. CDR1 SGHTA and CDR2 FQGTGA come from the germline V gene. The repertoire was sequenced with immunoSEQ multiplex PCR; TCRdb's copy has only in-frame clones and lacks some. The sample records roughly 120,000 clones, around 88% being singletons. The sequence derives from an adult who received the AZD1222 COVID-19 vaccine. This specimen consisted of peripheral blood, obtained 28 days after the second AZD1222 dose. V usage is TRBV7-3 and J usage is TRBJ2-2; 9 positions agree with TRBD2. CDR3: CASSVSGGDTGELFF. For the CDR3, the DNA is TGTGCCAGCAGCGTTAGCGGGGGAGACACCGGGGAGCTGTTTTTT.